This T cell receptor (beta chain) was observed in a study of shared clonotypes between healthy human individuals. A remark on this clone: Its target is not known.

The study, taken as a whole, reports: Memory subsets had estimated richness that was generally smaller than that of naive subsets.

The DNA input per sorted-subset replicate PCR was 150 to 200 ng, corresponding to 30,000 or so T cell genomes. Some clones are missing from TCRdb's copy, which holds only in-frame ones; the method was immunoSEQ multiplex PCR. This table holds about 110,000 clones, around 65% found once. Both CD45RO+ cells and CCR7-negative CD45RA+ TemRA cells were combined to make up CD8 memory. With 1 base clipped from V and 5 bases from J, the junction kept 10 bases outside the gene matches. The CDR3 contains 16 residues. CDR1 is MDHEN, CDR2 SYDVKM, per germline. The TCR sequence derives from a woman aged 25 to 39 in good health. The chain combines TRBV28 with TRBJ2-5, with 7 bases that match TRBD1. The material sequenced was memory CD8+ T cells sorted from blood. As to subset: CD45RO+ cells pooled with CCR7-negative TemRA cells. The CDR3 DNA reads TGTGCCAGCAGTTTATTTGAGACAGGGATCAGGGAGACCCAGTACTTC. Its protein is CASSLFETGIRETQYF. Complete variable domain (other parts from reference TRBV28 and TRBJ2-5): DVKVTQSSRYLVKRTGEKVFLECVQDMDHENMFWYRQDPGLGLRLIYFSYDVKMKEKGDIPEGYSVSREKKERFSLILESASTNQTSMYLCASSLFETGIRETQYFGPGTRLLVL.